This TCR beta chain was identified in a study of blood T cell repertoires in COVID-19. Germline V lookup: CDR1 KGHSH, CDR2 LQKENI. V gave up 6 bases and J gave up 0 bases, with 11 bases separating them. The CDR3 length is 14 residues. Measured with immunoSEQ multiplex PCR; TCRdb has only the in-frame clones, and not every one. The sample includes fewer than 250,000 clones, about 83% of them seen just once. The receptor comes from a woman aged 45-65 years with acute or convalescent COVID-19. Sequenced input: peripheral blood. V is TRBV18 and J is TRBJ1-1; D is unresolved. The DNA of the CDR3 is TGTGCCAGCTCGGGCAGGCCAATGAACACTGAAGCTTTCTTT. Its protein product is CASSGRPMNTEAFF.